This TCR beta chain was captured by sequencing in a study of chemoradiotherapy in HPV16-positive cancers. Study details: Functional T-cell assays on a couple of HPV16-positive patients' cells defined candidate HPV-specific clones and common TCR motifs. Study observations and caveats: For HPV16-positive patients, expanding HPV-responsive T cells associated with longer recurrence-free survival. Non-HPV-specific T cells did not expand in tumors during treatment, whereas candidate HPV-specific clones and E7-related motifs did.

Repertoires were sampled repeatedly during chemoradiotherapy. Generated by immunoSEQ multiplex PCR, the TCRdb table keeps only in-frame clones and is missing some. The sample records about 8,700 clones, under 80% being singletons. About this clone itself: Its antigen is currently unknown.

The sequence was obtained from a human donor with HPV-associated anogenital cancer. Sampling was conducted from a patient who underwent chemoradiotherapy.

The CDR3 nucleotides are TGTGCCAGCAATACCCTCGGGGTGGGGGATGGCTACACCTTC. Protein product: CASNTLGVGDGYTF. The V and J genes are TRBV28 and TRBJ1-2; D may be TRBD1 (5 bases). Germline V CDR1 and CDR2: MDHEN, SYDVKM. CDR3 length: 14 amino acids. Between the trimmed V and J ends, which lost 7 bases and 6 bases, there was a span of 18 bases.